This T cell receptor (beta chain) was captured by sequencing in a study of control samples from healthy donors and cancer patients. Using immunoSEQ multiplex PCR, the repertoire was profiled, and TCRdb retains in-frame clones only, with some absent. The sample records almost 90,000 clones, roughly 86% being singletons. CDR3 length equals 14 residues. The V end was cut by 4 bases, the J end by 5 bases, with 11 bases between. CDR1 MNHEY and CDR2 SMNVEV come from the germline V gene (reference sequence). The V gene is TRBV27, the J gene TRBJ1-4; D is ambiguous. Source material: blood. This sequence was found in a young man in good health. The CDR3 DNA sequence: TGTGCCAGCAGTTCTTGGACGGACAATGAAAAACTGTTTTTT. Its translation is CASSSWTDNEKLFF. Supplemented by reference TRBV27 and TRBJ1-4, the full variable domain reads EAQVTQNPRYLITVTGKKLTVTCSQNMNHEYMSWYRQDPGLGLRQIYYSMNVEVTDKGDVPEGYKVSRKEKRNFPLILESPSPNQTSLYFCASSSWTDNEKLFFGSGTQLSVL.